The text below deals with one T cell receptor (beta chain). The assay was immunoSEQ multiplex PCR, and TCRdb's table has in-frame clones only and misses some. The table lists around 43,000 clones, nearly 95% of them singletons, with 4.5% in the top ten. The data originate from a study of resident and recirculating memory T cells in vitiligo. The specimen sequenced was blood. The TCR comes from a male donor with vitiligo.

The CDR3 protein is CASSVKDTQYF. For the CDR3, the DNA is TGTGCCAGCAGCGTCAAAGATACGCAGTATTTT. The J gene is TRBJ2-3, the V gene TRBV11-2; D not certain. Germline V gene sequence: CDR1 SGHAT, CDR2 FQNNGV. V was cut by 5 bases and J by 5 bases, with 5 bases left in between. This CDR3 is built from 11 residues.